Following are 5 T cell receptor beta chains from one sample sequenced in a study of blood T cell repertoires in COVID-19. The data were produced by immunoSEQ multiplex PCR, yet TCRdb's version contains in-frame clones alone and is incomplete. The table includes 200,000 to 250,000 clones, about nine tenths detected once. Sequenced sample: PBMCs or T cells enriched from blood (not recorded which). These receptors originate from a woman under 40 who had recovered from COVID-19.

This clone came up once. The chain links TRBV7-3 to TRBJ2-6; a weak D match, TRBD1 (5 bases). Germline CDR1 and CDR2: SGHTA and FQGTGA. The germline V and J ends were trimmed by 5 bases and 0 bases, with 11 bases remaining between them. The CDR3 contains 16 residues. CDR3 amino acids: CASSPDTGSGANVLTF. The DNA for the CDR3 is TGTGCCAGCAGCCCAGACACAGGCTCTGGGGCCAACGTCCTGACTTTC.

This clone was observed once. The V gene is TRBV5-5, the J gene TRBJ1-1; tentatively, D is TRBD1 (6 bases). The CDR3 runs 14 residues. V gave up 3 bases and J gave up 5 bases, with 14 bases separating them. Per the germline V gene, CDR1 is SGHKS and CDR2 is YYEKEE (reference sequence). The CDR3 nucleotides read TGTGCCAGCAGCTCACAGGGAAGGAGAACTGAAGCTTTCTTT. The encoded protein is CASSSQGRRTEAFF.

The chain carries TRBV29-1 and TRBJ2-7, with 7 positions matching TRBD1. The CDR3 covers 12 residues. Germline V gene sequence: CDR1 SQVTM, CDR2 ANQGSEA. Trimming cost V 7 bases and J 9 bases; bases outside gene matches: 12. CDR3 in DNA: TGCAGCGCCGAAGGGCCAGGGGGTTGGCAGTACTTC. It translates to CSAEGPGGWQYF.

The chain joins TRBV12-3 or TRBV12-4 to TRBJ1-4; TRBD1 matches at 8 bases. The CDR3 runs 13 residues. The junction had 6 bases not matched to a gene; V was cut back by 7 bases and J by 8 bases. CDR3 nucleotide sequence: TGTGCCAGCACCGACAGGGGTGAAGAAAAACTGTTTTTT. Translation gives CASTDRGEEKLFF.

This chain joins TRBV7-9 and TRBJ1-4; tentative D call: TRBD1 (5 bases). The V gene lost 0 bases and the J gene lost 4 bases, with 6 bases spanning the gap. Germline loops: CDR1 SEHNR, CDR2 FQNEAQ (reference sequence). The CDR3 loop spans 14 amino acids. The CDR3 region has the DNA TGTGCCAGCAGCTTAGCAGGGGATAATGAAAAACTGTTTTTT. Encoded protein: CASSLAGDNEKLFF.